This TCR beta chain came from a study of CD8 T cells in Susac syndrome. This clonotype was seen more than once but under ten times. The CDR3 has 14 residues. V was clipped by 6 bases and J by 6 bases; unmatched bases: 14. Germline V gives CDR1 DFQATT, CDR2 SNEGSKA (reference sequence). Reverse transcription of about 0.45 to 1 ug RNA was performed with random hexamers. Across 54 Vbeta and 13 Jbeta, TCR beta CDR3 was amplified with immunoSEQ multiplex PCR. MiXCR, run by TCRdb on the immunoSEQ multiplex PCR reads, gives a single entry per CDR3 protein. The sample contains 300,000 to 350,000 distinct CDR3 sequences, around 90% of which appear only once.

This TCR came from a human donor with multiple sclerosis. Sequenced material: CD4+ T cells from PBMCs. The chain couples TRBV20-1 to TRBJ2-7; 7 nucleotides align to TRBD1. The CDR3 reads CSARGEGAQGEQYF. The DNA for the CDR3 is TGCAGTGCCCGGGGTGAGGGGGCCCAAGGCGAGCAGTACTTC.